The rows below give T cell receptor beta chains drawn from one sample of a study of T cell responses to AZD1222 COVID-19 vaccine. The protocol was immunoSEQ multiplex PCR, while the TCRdb copy is restricted to in-frame clones and leaves out a portion. The table includes roughly 140,000 clones, about 91% detected once. The material sequenced was peripheral blood, taken on day 0 of AZD1222 vaccination. These TCRs come from an adult in good health. Each CDR3 is given with its conserved first and last residue. Each record gives: V gene, clone size, J gene, D gene, CDR3 protein, CDR3 DNA. The D gene is left open where the match is weak. Size values are once, few and many counts, or a class for expanded clones, and some rows have none.

TRBV10-3	-	TRBJ2-3	-	CAISELVTADTQYF	TGTGCCATCAGTGAGCTAGTCACGGCAGATACGCAGTATTTT
TRBV7-2	-	TRBJ2-7	-	CASSLGQGYSYEQYF	TGTGCCAGCAGCCTAGGGCAGGGCTACTCCTACGAGCAGTACTTC
TRBV7-9	-	TRBJ1-6	-	CASSFWGGGRENSPLHF	TGTGCCAGCAGCTTCTGGGGCGGGGGACGGGAAAATTCACCCCTCCACTTT
TRBV10-2	-	TRBJ2-3	-	CASTQTYASTDTQYF	TGCGCCAGCACCCAGACATACGCTAGCACAGATACGCAGTATTTT
TRBV29-1	once	TRBJ1-1	-	CSVRLNTEAFF	TGCAGCGTCCGACTCAACACTGAAGCTTTCTTT
TRBV7-3	-	TRBJ1-6	TRBD1	CASSLGQAYNSPLHF	TGTGCCAGCAGCTTAGGACAGGCATATAATTCACCCCTCCACTTT
TRBV4-1	-	TRBJ1-2	TRBD1	CASSHGTENYGYTF	TGCGCCAGCAGCCACGGGACAGAAAACTATGGCTACACCTTC
TRBV13	-	TRBJ2-5	-	CASSLGTEALETQYF	TGTGCCAGCAGCTTAGGGACTGAGGCGTTGGAGACCCAGTACTTC
TRBV6-5	once	TRBJ1-6	-	CASSSPHLHNSPLHF	TGTGCCAGCAGCTCGCCCCACCTCCATAATTCACCCCTCCACTTT
TRBV24-1	-	TRBJ2-7	TRBD1	CATNDPVCDRVLYEQYF	TGTGCCACCAATGATCCCGTGTGTGACAGGGTTCTATACGAGCAGTACTTC
TRBV5-1	-	TRBJ2-7	-	CASSLEAAGHIGTYEQYF	TGCGCCAGCAGCTTGGAAGCTGCTGGACATATTGGAACCTACGAGCAGTACTTC
TRBV19	-	TRBJ2-7	-	CASSIPRGRFRHEQYF	TGTGCCAGTAGTATCCCCAGGGGCAGGTTTCGACACGAGCAGTACTTC
TRBV6-6	-	TRBJ1-5	-	CASSPPKGRNQPQHF	TGTGCCAGCAGTCCCCCGAAGGGACGGAATCAGCCCCAGCATTTT
TRBV19	-	TRBJ1-1	TRBD1	CASSTYRGAENTEAFF	TGTGCCAGTAGTACCTACAGGGGAGCAGAGAACACTGAAGCTTTCTTT
TRBV5-5	-	TRBJ2-7	-	CASSLAGAAYEQYF	TGTGCCAGCAGCTTGGCGGGAGCGGCCTACGAGCAGTACTTC
TRBV2	once	TRBJ1-3	TRBD1	CASGTGGFSGNTIYF	TGTGCCAGCGGGACAGGAGGTTTCTCTGGAAACACCATATATTTT
TRBV12-3/TRBV12-4	-	TRBJ1-2	-	CASSLGRVEGYTF	TGTGCCAGCAGTTTGGGACGGGTCGAAGGCTACACCTTC
TRBV2	few	TRBJ2-7	-	CASSIQLSYEQYF	TGTGCCAGCAGTATACAGCTCTCCTACGAGCAGTACTTC
TRBV7-2	few	TRBJ2-3	-	CASSLALVSTDTQYF	TGTGCCAGCAGCTTAGCACTAGTCAGCACAGATACGCAGTATTTT
TRBV19	-	TRBJ1-6	-	CASSIVEGDRSNSPLHF	TGTGCCAGTAGTATTGTTGAAGGGGACCGGAGTAATTCACCCCTCCACTTT
TRBV7-2	-	TRBJ1-1	TRBD1	CASTRQGRLRRGRDTEAFF	TGTGCCAGCACCCGACAGGGAAGATTAAGGCGGGGTAGGGACACTGAAGCTTTCTTT
TRBV6-5	-	TRBJ1-1	-	CASRQGIDTEAFF	TGTGCCAGCAGGCAGGGGATTGACACTGAAGCTTTCTTT
TRBV15	few	TRBJ1-1	-	CATSRALDGNTEAFF	TGTGCCACCAGCAGAGCGTTGGACGGGAACACTGAAGCTTTCTTT
TRBV27	-	TRBJ2-7	TRBD2	CASSSTSGRIYEQYF	TGTGCCAGCAGTTCAACTAGCGGGAGAATCTACGAGCAGTACTTC
TRBV4-1	-	TRBJ1-5	TRBD1	CASSQWDRGPQPQHF	TGCGCCAGCAGCCAATGGGACAGGGGACCCCAGCCCCAGCATTTT
TRBV5-4	-	TRBJ2-1	TRBD1	CASNPGQTGRQFF	TGTGCCAGCAACCCCGGTCAGACAGGGCGGCAGTTCTTC
TRBV5-1	-	TRBJ2-7	TRBD2	CASRGRAEGEQYF	TGCGCCAGCCGCGGGAGGGCCGAAGGCGAGCAGTACTTC
TRBV2	once	TRBJ2-1	-	CARGTGGNEQFF	TGTGCCAGAGGGACCGGGGGCAATGAGCAGTTCTTC